This TCR beta chain was found in a study of regulatory T cells in long-lasting Graves disease. Arm-PCR of CDR3 regions and iRepertoire HTBI primers were the basis on which TCR beta libraries were built. TCRdb analysed the multiplex PCR reads with MiXCR anew, one entry per CDR3 protein. This table has just over 600,000 distinct CDR3 sequences, about 16% appearing once. Time point of the sample: newly diagnosed GD, antithyroid drugs for less than 3 months. The authors made the TCR library using RNA they extracted from PBMCs. The CDR3 loop spans 16 amino acids. CDR1 is MGHRA, CDR2 YSYEKL, per germline. Germline trimming cut 6 bases from V and 5 bases from J; bases unmatched to any gene: 13. The same sample was also used in a study of T cells in Graves' hyperthyroidism and ophthalmopathy. According to that study: Uncontrolled infection, other autoimmune disease, pregnancy or lactation barred patients from enrollment. HTBI primers were the set used in a first-round RT-PCR of the TCR CDR3. It was a median about seven months before onset that the model predicted ophthalmopathy.

The rearrangement uses TRBV4-1 and TRBJ2-5; TRBD1 matches at 9 bases. The clonotype comes from a woman aged 25 to 45 with Graves disease. This specimen consisted of peripheral blood mononuclear cells (PBMCs), obtained at new diagnosis, from a patient treated with antithyroid drugs. DNA of the CDR3: TGCGCCAGCAGGCAAATAAGCACAGGGGGCCGGGAGACCCAGTACTTC. It specifies CASRQISTGGRETQYF.